This passage covers 29 T cell receptor beta chains from one sample sequenced in a study of T cell responses to AZD1222 COVID-19 vaccine. Method: immunoSEQ multiplex PCR; TCRdb's copy keeps in-frame clones and lacks some. The table records 65,000 to 70,000 clones, about four fifths of them present only once. Sequenced here: peripheral blood, sampled on day 0 of AZD1222 vaccination. These receptor sequences come from an adult in good health.

V gene TRBV19 combines with J gene TRBJ1-5; tentatively, D is TRBD1 (5 bases). In germline, CDR1 is LNHDA, CDR2 SQIVND (reference sequence). The CDR3 is 15 residues long. Trimming took 0 bases from V and 5 from J, leaving 11 bases between them. CDR3 sequence reads: CASSIEGVRDQPQHF. The CDR3 DNA reads TGTGCCAGTAGTATAGAAGGCGTCAGGGATCAGCCCCAGCATTTT. The whole variable domain, filled in from reference TRBV19 and TRBJ1-5, reads DGGITQSPKYLFRKEGQNVTLSCEQNLNHDAMYWYRQDPGQGLRLIYYSQIVNDFQKGDIAEGYSVSREKKESFPLTVTSAQKNPTAFYLCASSIEGVRDQPQHFGDGTRLSIL.

This clone has a single count. The V and J genes are TRBV29-1 and TRBJ2-3; D is perhaps TRBD2 (6 bases). Germline-derived CDR1 and CDR2 are SQVTM and ANQGSEA. The CDR3 covers 13 residues. Trimming removed 4 bases at V and 1 base at J, with 9 bases between. The CDR3 is CSVGSGGTDTQYF. The CDR3 DNA reads TGCAGCGTTGGCTCGGGGGGCACAGATACGCAGTATTTT.

This clone appeared a single time. This rearrangement joins TRBV5-1 to TRBJ2-3; 7 bases line up with TRBD1. J gave up 6 bases and V 4 bases, and 5 bases lay outside the gene matches. Germline V gene data show CDR1 as SGHRS and CDR2 as YFSETQ. This CDR3 spans 13 amino acids. The CDR3 sequence: CASSDRASDTQYF. CDR3 DNA sequence: TGCGCCAGCAGCGACAGGGCTTCGGATACGCAGTATTTT. The full variable domain, completed using reference TRBV5-1 and TRBJ2-3, is KAGVTQTPRYLIKTRGQQVTLSCSPISGHRSVSWYQQTPGQGLQFLFEYFSETQRNKGNFPGRFSGRQFSNSRSEMNVSTLELGDSALYLCASSDRASDTQYFGPGTRLTVL.

The J gene is TRBJ2-5, the V gene TRBV28, with 7 bases lining up with TRBD2. Germline CDR1 and CDR2: MDHEN and SYDVKM. After removal of 1 base from V and 3 bases from J, the junction contained 2 bases not matched to a gene. CDR3 length: 14 residues. The CDR3 region has the DNA TGTGCCAGCAGTTTATTGGGGGGGAAAGAGACCCAGTACTTC. This codes for CASSLLGGKETQYF.

The gene calls are TRBV25-1 and TRBJ2-2; D gene unclear. Per the germline V gene, CDR1 is MGHDK and CDR2 is SYGVNS. The CDR3 sequence is 13 residues long. V was cut by 6 bases and J by 3 bases, with 8 bases left in between. DNA for the CDR3: TGTGCCAGCAGCGGCACTTACACCGGGGAGCTGTTTTTT. Protein sequence: CASSGTYTGELFF.

This clone came up once. V and J are TRBV5-5 and TRBJ1-1, with unresolved D. Per germline, CDR1 SGHKS and CDR2 YYEKEE (reference sequence). Trimming pared 0 bases from V and 5 bases from J, leaving 11 bases between. This CDR3 comprises 14 residues. The DNA for the CDR3 is TGTGCCAGCAGCTTGGGGCCTTCCGGGACTGAAGCTTTCTTT. Its translation: CASSLGPSGTEAFF.

This clone was counted a few times. The V call is TRBV7-2, the J call TRBJ1-5; no reliable D call. Deletions cut 2 bases from V and 2 bases from J, with 4 bases between. This CDR3 contains 13 residues. Germline loops: CDR1 SGHTA, CDR2 FQGNSA. CDR3 amino acids: CASSLPGNQPQHF. In nucleotides, the CDR3 is TGTGCCAGCAGCTTACCGGGCAATCAGCCCCAGCATTTT. Supplemented by reference TRBV7-2 and TRBJ1-5, the full variable domain reads GAGVSQSPSNKVTEKGKDVELRCDPISGHTALYWYRQSLGQGLEFLIYFQGNSAPDKSGLPSDRFSAERTGGSVSTLTIQRTQQEDSAVYLCASSLPGNQPQHFGDGTRLSIL.

The chain couples TRBV27 to TRBJ2-3; tentatively, D is TRBD1 (6 bases). The germline V gene has CDR1 MNHEY and CDR2 SMNVEV (reference sequence). This CDR3 spans 15 amino acids. V shed 2 bases and J shed 4 bases, with 13 bases lying between them. This chain's CDR3 is CASSLMGARADTQYF. CDR3 coding DNA: TGTGCCAGCAGTTTAATGGGGGCGCGGGCAGATACGCAGTATTTT.

CDR3 sequence: CATRETGANTEAFF. In DNA form, the CDR3 reads TGTGCCACCAGAGAAACAGGGGCGAACACTGAAGCTTTCTTT. V is TRBV24-1 and J is TRBJ1-1; TRBD1 matches 7 bases. Per the germline V gene, CDR1 is KGHDR and CDR2 is SFDVKD. After removal of 7 bases from V and 1 base from J, the junction contained 5 bases not matched to a gene. This CDR3 spans 14 amino acids.

This clone was detected only once. V usage is TRBV27 and J usage is TRBJ1-1, with D maybe TRBD1 (5 bases). The germline gives CDR1 MNHEY, CDR2 SMNVEV (reference sequence). V lost 5 bases and J 1 base, leaving 11 bases between the germline ends. This CDR3 comprises 14 residues. In DNA form, the CDR3 reads TGTGCCAGCAGTGCGGGACTCACGAACACTGAAGCTTTCTTT. Protein: CASSAGLTNTEAFF.

This chain connects TRBV2 to TRBJ2-5; 11 bases are shared with TRBD2. The CDR3 is 16 amino acids. Losses at the gene ends were 6 bases for V and 1 base for J; bases not matched to a gene: 7. CDR1 SNHLY and CDR2 FYNNEI come from the germline V gene. This CDR3 is CASSPRTSGFQETQYF. The CDR3 DNA follows: TGTGCCAGCAGCCCTAGGACTAGCGGGTTCCAAGAGACCCAGTACTTC.

This clone was seen a handful of times. V gene TRBV6-1 combines with J gene TRBJ2-7; D ambiguous. The CDR3 loop spans 15 amino acids. Germline V lookup: CDR1 MNHNS, CDR2 SASEGT. With 1 base removed from V and 2 bases from J, the gap between germline ends came to 12 bases. The CDR3 protein is CASSEDQDGTYEQYF. Here the CDR3 DNA reads TGTGCCAGCAGTGAAGATCAGGACGGAACCTACGAGCAGTACTTC.

The rearrangement joins TRBV5-4 to TRBJ2-1; either TRBD1 or TRBD2 may fit D (5 bases each). Germline CDR1 SGHNT, CDR2 YYREEE (reference sequence). The V end lost 5 bases, the J end lost 7 bases, and 16 bases lay between the germline ends. The CDR3 spans 14 residues. CDR3 sequence: CASRPRGGGNEQFF. The CDR3 DNA follows: TGTGCCAGCAGACCGAGGGGCGGCGGGAATGAGCAGTTCTTC.

This clone was counted only a few times. The genes are TRBV5-1 and TRBJ2-3; no firm D call. The CDR3 contains 13 residues. V lost 4 bases to trimming and J lost 2 bases, with 8 bases between them. Germline V gene sequence: CDR1 SGHRS, CDR2 YFSETQ. The CDR3 is CASSPLNTDTQYF. In DNA, the CDR3 is TGCGCCAGCAGCCCCCTAAACACAGATACGCAGTATTTT.

This clone was seen a single time. The chain uses TRBV18 and TRBJ2-3, with TRBD2 identical over 8 bases. The J segment lost 2 bases and the V segment lost 4 bases, leaving 8 bases of the junction unmatched. The germline CDR1 and CDR2 sequences are KGHSH and LQKENI. The CDR3 is made up of 16 amino acids. CDR3 in DNA: TGTGCCAGCTCACTGACTTCTAGCGGGTACACAGATACGCAGTATTTT. It translates to CASSLTSSGYTDTQYF.

The count of this clone is one. The chain is built from TRBV10-1 and TRBJ1-6; the D is unclear. Trimming pared 8 bases from V and 9 bases from J, leaving 14 bases between. This CDR3 is 13 amino acids long. The germline gives CDR1 WNHNN, CDR2 SYGVQD (reference sequence). CDR3 region: CASQEAPGSPLHF. CDR3 in DNA: TGCGCCAGCCAGGAGGCCCCGGGTTCACCCCTCCACTTT.

This clone has more than one count but fewer than ten. V is TRBV5-4 and J is TRBJ2-5, with 9 bases fitting TRBD1. The germline V gene encodes CDR1 SGHNT and CDR2 YYREEE (reference sequence). The CDR3 contains 15 residues. The V and J ends lost 0 bases and 4 bases, in that order; junction bases with no gene match: 4. CDR3 nucleotide sequence: TGTGCCAGCAGCTTGGCCTTGACAGGGGGAGAGACCCAGTACTTC. This encodes CASSLALTGGETQYF.

The rearrangement uses TRBV27 and TRBJ1-5; D gene unclear. V was clipped by 8 bases and J by 0 bases, with 14 bases between them. CDR3 length: 15 residues. Germline V lookup: CDR1 MNHEY, CDR2 SMNVEV (reference sequence). In DNA, the CDR3 is TGTGCCAGCGGGGAAGTAACCCTTAGCAATCAGCCCCAGCATTTT. Protein: CASGEVTLSNQPQHF.

This sequence joins TRBV12-3 or TRBV12-4 and TRBJ2-1, with D hard to call. This CDR3 comprises 11 residues. The V end lost 1 base, the J end lost 8 bases, and 3 bases lay between the germline ends. The CDR3 loop is CASSLVDEQFF. Here the CDR3 DNA reads TGTGCCAGCAGTTTAGTAGATGAGCAGTTCTTC.

This chain connects TRBV3-1 (or the pseudogene TRBV3-2) to TRBJ2-2; D is unresolved. The CDR3 is 16 residues long. Germline V CDR1 and CDR2: LGHDT, YNNKEL (reference sequence). The V and J ends lost 4 bases and 0 bases respectively, with 12 bases between them. The CDR3 DNA follows: TGTGCCAGCAGCCTTCTGGACGGATCGAACACCGGGGAGCTGTTTTTT. It specifies CASSLLDGSNTGELFF.

The V gene is TRBV14, the J gene TRBJ1-1, with TRBD1 identical over 8 bases. Germline loops: CDR1 SGHDN, CDR2 FVKESK. This CDR3 has 18 amino acids. Unmatched junction bases numbered 14, after V lost 2 bases and J lost 3 bases. The DNA of the CDR3 is TGTGCCAGCAGCCAATTTCGGACAGGGCGTCTCAAGGACACTGAAGCTTTCTTT. This encodes CASSQFRTGRLKDTEAFF.

The rearrangement joins TRBV30 to TRBJ2-3; the D call may be TRBD1 or TRBD2 (5 bases each). The CDR3 length is 16 residues. CDR1 and CDR2 (germline): GTSNPN, SVGIG (reference sequence). Trimming left V 1 base short and J 1 base short, with 15 bases between. Written as DNA, the CDR3 is TGTGCCTGGAGTGCCCTCCGGGACCTTCGCACAGATACGCAGTATTTT. Encoded protein: CAWSALRDLRTDTQYF.

This chain links TRBV7-8 with TRBJ1-5, with D hard to call. This CDR3 has 12 residues. V lost 8 bases, J lost 12 bases, and 17 bases lay in between. Germline V CDR1 and CDR2: SGHVS, FQNEAQ. This chain's CDR3 is CASGVTSFLQHF. The CDR3 region has the DNA TGTGCCAGCGGTGTTACCTCCTTTCTCCAGCATTTT.

V gene TRBV10-2 combines with J gene TRBJ2-1; D gene unclear. From germline, CDR1 is WSHSY and CDR2 SAAADI. The CDR3 is made up of 12 amino acids. The V end lost 6 bases, the J end lost 8 bases, and 11 bases lay between the germline ends. The DNA for the CDR3 is TGCGCCAGCAGCATTGTAAGGGATGAGCAGTTCTTC. The encoded protein is CASSIVRDEQFF.

Comments on this clone: This is likely a read error, given that the CDR3 carries no conserved phenylalanine or tryptophan at its end. It is unclear where the CDR3 begins or ends on the DNA, so no DNA is shown, and the CDR3 is as TCRdb lists it. This chain links TRBV21-1 with TRBJ1-1; the table gives TRBD1 as D, unverified against the DNA. TRBV21-1 is a listed pseudogene. The CDR3 is 9 amino acids in total, end residues counted. This CDR3 is CAIEDPQGS.

This clone was detected a few times. The V and J genes are TRBV3-1 (or the pseudogene TRBV3-2) and TRBJ2-1, with D perhaps TRBD2 (5 bases). This CDR3 comprises 19 residues. CDR1 and CDR2 (germline): LGHDT, YNNKEL (reference sequence). V was shortened by 3 bases and J by 5 bases, with 26 bases between the two germline ends. The CDR3 region has the DNA TGTGCCAGCAGCCAGCGCTCTCAACTAGTAGGCAAACCTGACAATGAGCAGTTCTTC. This encodes CASSQRSQLVGKPDNEQFF.

The chain recombines TRBV11-2 with TRBJ1-2; the match to TRBD1 covers 9 bases. Germline loops: CDR1 SGHAT, CDR2 FQNNGV. Trimming cost V 4 bases and J 4 bases; bases outside gene matches: 10. This CDR3 spans 16 amino acids. CDR3 in DNA: TGTGCCAGCAGCTCAAACAGGGGGCGGGGGTCCTATGGCTACACCTTC. Translating gives CASSSNRGRGSYGYTF.

The J gene is TRBJ1-1, the V gene TRBV7-8; D call uncertain. The CDR3 extends over 14 amino acids. Germline CDR1 reads SGHVS; CDR2 reads FQNEAQ. V was trimmed by 1 base and J by 1 base, leaving 7 bases between them. The CDR3 region is CASSLGFGNTEAFF. In DNA form, the CDR3 reads TGTGCCAGCAGCTTAGGTTTTGGGAACACTGAAGCTTTCTTT.

This CDR3 is CASSRAVSNQPQHF. CDR3 coding DNA: TGTGCCAGCAGCAGGGCAGTTAGCAATCAGCCCCAGCATTTT. The V call is TRBV21-1, the J call TRBJ1-5; the D call in the table, TRBD1, was not verified against the DNA. TRBV21-1 is recorded as a pseudogene. The CDR3 spans 14 residues.